These 5 T cell receptor beta chains came from one sample sequenced in a study of T-cell reconstitution after alpha-beta-depleted transplantation in children. TCRbeta library preparation incorporated unique molecular identifiers. TCRdb ran MiXCR on the PCR reads and lists one entry per CDR3 protein. Of more than 400,000 distinct CDR3 sequences in the sample, about 10% were seen once. The specimen comprised PBMCs, mostly from graft donor cells, sampled 180 days after TCRalphabeta/CD19-depleted stem cell transplant. The receptors derive from a female patient aged 2-15 years who had a stem cell transplant for aplastic anemia, so the T cells may come from the graft donor.

The rearrangement joins TRBV11-3 to TRBJ2-3, with a weak D call TRBD1 (5 bases). Deletions cut 3 bases from V and 6 bases from J, with 7 bases between. The CDR3 spans 12 residues. Per the germline V gene, CDR1 is SGHNT and CDR2 is YENEEA. CDR3: CASSFQGDTQYF. CDR3 nucleotides: TGTGCCAGCAGCTTTCAGGGCGATACGCAGTATTTT.

This clonotype occurred a few times. The chain combines TRBV7-9 with TRBJ2-2, with a weak D call TRBD2 (5 bases). Germline V lookup: CDR1 SEHNR, CDR2 FQNEAQ (reference sequence). The ends were cut back, 3 bases at V and 4 bases at J, with 12 bases in the middle. The CDR3 is 15 residues long. Here the CDR3 DNA reads TGTGCCAGCAGCTTTAAGAGGGCCAGCACCGGGGAGCTGTTTTTT. Residues: CASSFKRASTGELFF. Combining the CDR3 with reference TRBV7-9 and TRBJ2-2 gives the whole variable domain DTGVSQNPRHKITKRGQNVTFRCDPISEHNRLYWYRQTLGQGPEFLTYFQNEAQLEKSRLLSDRFSAERPKGSFSTLEIQRTEQGDSAMYLCASSFKRASTGELFFGEGSRLTVL.

This chain uses TRBV11-2 with TRBJ2-3, with D perhaps being TRBD1 or TRBD2 (5 bases each). Deletions cut 3 bases from V and 3 bases from J, with 25 bases between. This CDR3 is 19 amino acids long. The germline gives CDR1 SGHAT, CDR2 FQNNGV. In DNA form, the CDR3 reads TGTGCCAGCAGCTTCCTCCTAGGTCGGTTGGGGGAGAAAACAGATACGCAGTATTTT. Translation gives CASSFLLGRLGEKTDTQYF.

V usage is TRBV7-2 and J usage is TRBJ2-7; D uncertain. This CDR3 contains 13 residues. Germline CDR1 is SGHTA and CDR2 is FQGNSA. V was shortened by 1 base and J by 3 bases, with 7 bases between the two germline ends. This CDR3 is CASSLEPDYEQYV. The CDR3 DNA sequence: TGTGCCAGCAGCTTAGAGCCGGACTACGAGCAGTACGTC.

The table lists this clonotype with many counts. The V and J genes are TRBV29-1 and TRBJ2-4; D is ambiguous. Trimming pared 2 bases from V and 0 bases from J, leaving 5 bases between. The CDR3 is made up of 13 amino acids. CDR1 and CDR2 from the germline V gene are SQVTM and ANQGSEA. CDR3 in DNA: TGCAGCGTTGAAAAGATAGCCAAAAACATTCAGTACTTC. Translating it yields CSVEKIAKNIQYF. The full variable domain, rest sourced from reference TRBV29-1 and TRBJ2-4, is SAVISQKPSRDICQRGTSLTIQCQVDSQVTMMFWYRQQPGQSLTLIATANQGSEATYESGFVIDKFPISRPNLTFSTLTVSNMSPEDSSIYLCSVEKIAKNIQYFGAGTRLSVL.